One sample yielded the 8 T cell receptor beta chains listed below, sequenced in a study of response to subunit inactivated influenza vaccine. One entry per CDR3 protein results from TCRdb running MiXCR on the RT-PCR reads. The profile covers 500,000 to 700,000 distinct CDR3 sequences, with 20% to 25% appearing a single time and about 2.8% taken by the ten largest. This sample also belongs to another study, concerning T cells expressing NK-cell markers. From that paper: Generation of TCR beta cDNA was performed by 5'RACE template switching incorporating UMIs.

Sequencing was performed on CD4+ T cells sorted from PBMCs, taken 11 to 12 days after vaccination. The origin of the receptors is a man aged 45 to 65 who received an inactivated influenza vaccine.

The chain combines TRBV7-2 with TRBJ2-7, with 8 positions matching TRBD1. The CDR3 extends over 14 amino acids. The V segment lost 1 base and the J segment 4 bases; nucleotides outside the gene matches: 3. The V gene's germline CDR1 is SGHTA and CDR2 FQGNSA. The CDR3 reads CASSLGTGNYEQYF. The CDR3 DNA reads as TGTGCCAGCAGCTTAGGGACAGGGAATTACGAGCAGTACTTC.

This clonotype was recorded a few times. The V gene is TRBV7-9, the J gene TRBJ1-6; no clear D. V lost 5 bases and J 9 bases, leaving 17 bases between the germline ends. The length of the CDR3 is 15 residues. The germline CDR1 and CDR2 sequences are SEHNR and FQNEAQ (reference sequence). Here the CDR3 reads CASSPLDAPGSPLHF. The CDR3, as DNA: TGTGCCAGCAGCCCCCTAGACGCGCCGGGTTCACCCCTCCACTTT. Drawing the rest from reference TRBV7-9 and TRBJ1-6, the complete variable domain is DTGVSQNPRHKITKRGQNVTFRCDPISEHNRLYWYRQTLGQGPEFLTYFQNEAQLEKSRLLSDRFSAERPKGSFSTLEIQRTEQGDSAMYLCASSPLDAPGSPLHFGNGTRLTVT.

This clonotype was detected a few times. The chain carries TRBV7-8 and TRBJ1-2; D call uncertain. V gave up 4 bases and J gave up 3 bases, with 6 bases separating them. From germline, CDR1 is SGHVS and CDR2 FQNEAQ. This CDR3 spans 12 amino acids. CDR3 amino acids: CASSSGDYGYTF. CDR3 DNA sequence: TGTGCCAGCAGCTCGGGAGACTATGGCTACACCTTC.

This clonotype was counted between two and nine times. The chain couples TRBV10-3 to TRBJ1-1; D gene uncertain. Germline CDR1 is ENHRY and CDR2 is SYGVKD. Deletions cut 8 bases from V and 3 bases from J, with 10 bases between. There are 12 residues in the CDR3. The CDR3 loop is CAIGGMDTEAFF. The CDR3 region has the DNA TGTGCCATCGGTGGAATGGACACTGAAGCTTTCTTT.

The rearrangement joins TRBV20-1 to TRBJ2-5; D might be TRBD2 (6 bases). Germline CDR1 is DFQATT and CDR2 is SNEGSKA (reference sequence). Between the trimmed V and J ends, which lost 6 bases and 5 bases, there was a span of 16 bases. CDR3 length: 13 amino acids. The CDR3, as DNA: TGCAGTGCGACCACGGGACTTTGGGAGACCCAGTACTTC. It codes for CSATTGLWETQYF.

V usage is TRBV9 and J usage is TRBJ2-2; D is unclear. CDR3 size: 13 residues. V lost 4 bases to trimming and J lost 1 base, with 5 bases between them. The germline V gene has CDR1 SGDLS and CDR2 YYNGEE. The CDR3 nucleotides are TGTGCCAGCAGCAACTGGAACACCGGGGAGCTGTTTTTT. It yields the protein CASSNWNTGELFF.

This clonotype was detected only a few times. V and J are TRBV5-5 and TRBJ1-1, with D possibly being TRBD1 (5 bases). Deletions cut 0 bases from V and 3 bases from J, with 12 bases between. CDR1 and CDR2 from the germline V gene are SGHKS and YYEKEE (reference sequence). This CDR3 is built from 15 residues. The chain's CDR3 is CASSLGQRGDTEAFF. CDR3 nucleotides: TGTGCCAGCAGCTTGGGTCAGCGGGGGGACACTGAAGCTTTCTTT.

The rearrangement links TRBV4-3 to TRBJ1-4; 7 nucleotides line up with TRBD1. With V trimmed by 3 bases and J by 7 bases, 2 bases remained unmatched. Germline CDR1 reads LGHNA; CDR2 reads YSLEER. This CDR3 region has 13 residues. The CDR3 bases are TGCGCCAGCAGCCACCGGGACAGTGAAAAACTGTTTTTT. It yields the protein CASSHRDSEKLFF.